The clone carrying this TCR beta chain was found once. The target antigen is unknown. Next came a second PCR, run for roughly 6 to 11 cycles, which used a sample-barcoded 5' primer along with a J-beta primer mix. Per-sample output comprised a minimum of 3 million paired-end reads containing CDR3. MiXCR, run by TCRdb on the 5' RACE reads, gives a single entry per CDR3 protein. This sample has nearly 1 million distinct CDR3 sequences; roughly half occur once, and the top ten carry around a fifth. These data come from a study of blood T cells in healthy people across ages. Whole-study results and caveats: Diversity was estimated from one million T cells, and these estimates were considered underestimates.

This CDR3 has 13 residues. Germline assignment: CDR1 SGHDN and CDR2 FVKESK. The sample comprised blood. The chain has TRBV14 and TRBJ2-5; weak D call: TRBD1 (5 bases). The end of the DNA aligns better with TRBJ2-7, so the J call may be wrong. The TCR sequence derives from a woman between 55 and 75 years old in good health. The CDR3 DNA is TGTGCCAGCAGCCACGTAGGGGTCTACGAGCAGTACTTC. Amino acid sequence: CASSHVGVYEQYF.